This T cell receptor beta chain was identified in a study of T-cell memory formation after mild COVID-19. The CDR3 is 12 amino acids. V lost 5 bases and J 8 bases, leaving 10 bases between the germline ends. TCRdb processed the 5' RACE reads anew with MiXCR; each CDR3 protein has one entry. The sample records 500,000 to 550,000 distinct CDR3 sequences, roughly 20% being singletons. Notes on this clonotype: Its specificity is not known.

Whole-study findings and limits: Cross-reactive memory apparently joined, as some responding clones appeared in pre-infection memory.

The chain recombines TRBV12-3 or TRBV12-4 with TRBJ2-4; D is unresolved. Sequencing used PBMCs or a T cell subset sorted from them (not recorded which). This TCR derives from an adult woman who had mild COVID-19 (a few samples of this study predate the infection). Cell type and time point are not known. The CDR3 is CASSPVGDIQYF. Written as DNA, the CDR3 is TGTGCCAGCAGTCCCGTCGGAGACATTCAGTACTTC.